This T cell receptor beta chain was identified during a study of cytomegalovirus exposure and HLA in healthy donors. 13 Jbeta primers and 60 Vbeta primers were used for the PCR. The protocol was immunoSEQ multiplex PCR, while the TCRdb copy is restricted to in-frame clones and leaves out a portion. This sample's table reports fewer than 100,000 clones. Germline V lookup: CDR1 MDHEN, CDR2 SYDVKM. The CDR3 runs to 16 residues. Trimming took 5 bases from V and 4 from J, leaving 17 bases between them. The genes are TRBV28 and TRBJ2-2, with D tentatively TRBD2 (6 bases). The receptor was derived from a man aged 18-30 years in good health and CMV-seropositive. The sample comprised PBMCs. The CDR3 DNA reads TGTGCCAGCAGTCCCGTGAATAGCGGATTCACCGGGGAGCTGTTTTTT. The encoded protein is CASSPVNSGFTGELFF.